These 16 T cell receptor beta chains share one sample of origin, sequenced in a study of shared clonotypes between healthy human individuals. The protocol was immunoSEQ multiplex PCR, while the TCRdb copy is restricted to in-frame clones and leaves out a portion. This sample yields about half a million clones, of which 79% are seen a single time; roughly 12% belongs to the top ten. Sequenced sample: PBMCs. Receptors originate from a middle-aged woman in good health. Some clones in this sample may be carry-over from other donors' samples.

This clone was seen just once. The chain recombines TRBV27 with TRBJ2-7; maybe TRBD1 (5 bases). CDR3 length: 12 amino acids. Per germline, CDR1 MNHEY and CDR2 SMNVEV (reference sequence). Trimming took off 5 bases at V and 3 bases at J, with 8 bases between the two ends. The DNA for the CDR3 is TGTGCCAGCAGTGGCGACAGCTACGAGCAGTACTTC. It yields the protein CASSGDSYEQYF.

With respect to this clone: Sequence at one end of the junction differs from germline and may be a read error. V gene TRBV7-7 combines with J gene TRBJ2-3, with D uncertain. Germline V lookup: CDR1 SSHAT, CDR2 FNYEAQ (reference sequence). The CDR3 runs 13 residues. The CDR3 coding sequence is TGTGCTAGCAGCCAGGACCCCGGAGATACGCAGTATTTT. Translated: CASSQDPGDTQYF.

The gene calls are TRBV5-6 and TRBJ1-2; D perhaps matches TRBD1 (5 bases). V was pared by 4 bases and J by 4 bases, with 17 bases between. Germline CDR1 and CDR2: SGHDT and YYEEEE. This CDR3 comprises 15 residues. The CDR3 is CASSIAQGDGYGYTF. The DNA for the CDR3 is TGTGCCAGCAGCATAGCCCAGGGAGACGGCTATGGCTACACCTTC.

The chain joins TRBV11-3 to TRBJ2-1; 11 bases are shared with TRBD2. V shed 5 bases, J shed 9 bases, and the junction held 3 bases outside the gene matches. This CDR3 contains 13 residues. The germline gives CDR1 SGHNT, CDR2 YENEEA. The CDR3 DNA sequence: TGTGCCAGCAGCCAGGGGACTAGCGGTGAGCAGTTCTTC. Translation: CASSQGTSGEQFF.

The rearrangement joins TRBV28 to TRBJ1-2, with D tentatively TRBD1 (5 bases). CDR3 length equals 13 residues. The V end lost 2 bases, the J end lost 8 bases, and 12 bases lay between the germline ends. CDR1 MDHEN and CDR2 SYDVKM come from the germline V gene. CDR3: CASSLGAGWGYTF. CDR3 DNA sequence: TGTGCCAGCAGTTTAGGGGCGGGATGGGGCTACACCTTC.

The chain employs TRBV4-1 and TRBJ1-3; D is ambiguous. Germline values: CDR1 MGHRA, CDR2 YSYEKL. The CDR3 totals 15 residues. V was shortened by 0 bases and J by 3 bases, with 9 bases between the two germline ends. CDR3 nucleotides: TGCGCCAGCAGCCAAGATCGGCCAGTTGGAAACACCATATATTTT. This sequence encodes CASSQDRPVGNTIYF.

The chain joins TRBV4-1 to TRBJ2-1; D uncertain. CDR1 is MGHRA and CDR2 is YSYEKL in the germline V gene. The V end lost 7 bases, the J end lost 0 bases, and 10 bases lay between the germline ends. This CDR3 region has 14 residues. CDR3 loop: CASTYTSSYNEQFF. The CDR3 coding sequence is TGCGCCAGCACGTACACCAGCTCCTACAATGAGCAGTTCTTC.

In DNA form, the CDR3 reads TGTGCCAGCACCCTCCGTGGGTCCACCACCTACGAGCAGTACTTC. Translating it yields CASTLRGSTTYEQYF. The rearrangement links TRBV28 to TRBJ2-7; no clear D gene. From germline, CDR1 is MDHEN and CDR2 SYDVKM. Trimming pared 7 bases from V and 2 bases from J, leaving 18 bases between. CDR3 length: 15 amino acids. The variable domain in full, with the rest retrieved from reference TRBV28 and TRBJ2-7, is DVKVTQSSRYLVKRTGEKVFLECVQDMDHENMFWYRQDPGLGLRLIYFSYDVKMKEKGDIPEGYSVSREKKERFSLILESASTNQTSMYLCASTLRGSTTYEQYFGPGTRLTVT.

With regard to this clone: Within the sample, other DNA sequences also encode this same CDR3. The gene calls are TRBV10-3 and TRBJ1-2; tentatively, D is TRBD1 (5 bases). Trimming stripped 2 bases from V and 4 bases from J, with 5 bases between. Germline lookup yields CDR1 ENHRY and CDR2 SYGVKD. The CDR3 has 12 residues. The DNA of the CDR3 is TGTGCCATCAGTGAGGGGGGCTATGGCTACACCTTC. Protein sequence: CAISEGGYGYTF.

J is TRBJ2-7 and V is TRBV7-6; TRBD1 or TRBD2 may be the D gene (5 bases each). The germline gives CDR1 SGHVS, CDR2 FNYEAQ. The CDR3 has 13 amino acids. V lost 0 bases, J lost 6 bases, and 9 bases lay in between. The CDR3 nucleotides read TGTGCCAGCAGCTTAGCATCCGGGGCCGAGCAGTACTTC. Translation gives CASSLASGAEQYF.

The gene calls are TRBV19 and TRBJ2-1; the D is unclear. Germline CDR1 and CDR2: LNHDA and SQIVND (reference sequence). Trimming removed 9 bases from V and 8 bases from J, with 20 bases in between. CDR3 length: 14 amino acids. CDR3: CASTSQAGVDEQFF. DNA for the CDR3: TGTGCCAGCACCTCACAAGCCGGTGTGGATGAGCAGTTCTTC.

The chain couples TRBV18 to TRBJ2-7, with D unclear. V gave up 3 bases and J gave up 4 bases, with 13 bases separating them. Germline CDR1 and CDR2: KGHSH and LQKENI. The CDR3 loop spans 14 amino acids. The CDR3 reads CASSPGRATYEQYF. The CDR3 DNA is TGTGCCAGCTCACCCGGACGGGCGACTTACGAGCAGTACTTC.

This clone has a handful of counts. V and J are TRBV2 and TRBJ1-1; 7 nucleotides agree with TRBD1. CDR1 and CDR2 from the germline V gene are SNHLY and FYNNEI. The CDR3 has 13 residues. J lost 5 bases, V lost 5 bases, and 5 bases had no gene match. CDR3 amino acids: CASSSQGETEAFF. The CDR3 bases are TGTGCCAGCAGTTCCCAGGGGGAAACTGAAGCTTTCTTT.

A single count supports this clone. The gene calls are TRBV7-9 and TRBJ2-5, with D unresolved. Germline V gene sequence: CDR1 SEHNR, CDR2 FQNEAQ (reference sequence). This CDR3 comprises 13 residues. Trimming left V 5 bases short and J 4 bases short, with 11 bases between. The CDR3 here is CASSAGPGETQYF. CDR3 coding DNA: TGTGCCAGCAGCGCCGGGCCGGGAGAGACCCAGTACTTC.

The CDR3 spells CASSLGAGAHEQYF. As DNA, the CDR3 is TGTGCCAGCAGCTTAGGAGCGGGAGCCCACGAGCAGTACTTC. The chain couples TRBV11-3 to TRBJ2-7; 8 nucleotides line up with TRBD2. The CDR3 has 14 residues. CDR1 is SGHNT, CDR2 YENEEA, per germline. Germline trimming cut 1 base from V and 5 bases from J; bases unmatched to any gene: 4.

The chain employs TRBV9 and TRBJ2-1, with D possibly TRBD2 on 6 matching bases. CDR3 length: 16 residues. V was trimmed by 0 bases and J by 0 bases, leaving 10 bases between them. Germline V lookup: CDR1 SGDLS, CDR2 YYNGEE. The CDR3 region is CASSVVGGVSYNEQFF. In DNA form, the CDR3 reads TGTGCCAGCAGCGTAGTTGGCGGGGTCTCCTACAATGAGCAGTTCTTC.